This TCR beta chain is from a study of metastatic and nonmetastatic thyroid tumors. Whole-study context: Repertoire comparisons spanned blood and tumor or nodule tissue from malignant and benign thyroid patients.

TCRdb re-analyzed the PCR reads through MiXCR. The sample records 49,000 or so clones, approximately 24% being singletons. Sample share makes this clone medium-sized. Until they underwent thyroid surgery, no patient had received any treatment. Trimming shortened V by 2 bases and J by 2 bases, and 10 bases separated the two germline ends. CDR3 length: 14 residues. CDR1 is MNHEY, CDR2 SVGAGI, per germline. This chain links TRBV6-5 with TRBJ2-7, with D hard to call. Material: blood. This clonotype was obtained from a male donor with papillary thyroid cancer or a benign thyroid nodule (not recorded which). Some clones in this sample may be carry-over from other donors' samples. CDR3 sequence: CASSYGYTTYEQYF. The CDR3 DNA reads TGTGCCAGCAGTTACGGGTACACCACCTACGAGCAGTACTTC.